Presented here are 28 T cell receptor beta chains from one specimen sequenced in a study of blood T cell repertoires in COVID-19. Method: immunoSEQ multiplex PCR; TCRdb's copy keeps in-frame clones and lacks some. The sample consists of approximately 220,000 clones, about 86% of them appearing once. Specimen: PBMCs or T cells enriched from blood (not recorded which). The receptors shown here come from a woman between 40 and 50 years old with acute COVID-19.

The CDR3 region has the DNA TGTGCCACTACACAGGGGTTAGGCAATCAGCCCCAGCATTTT. Protein sequence: CATTQGLGNQPQHF. V gene TRBV6-5 combines with J gene TRBJ1-5; 7 bases align to TRBD1. V lost 10 bases to trimming and J lost 2 bases; unmatched junction nucleotides: 8. The CDR3 spans 14 residues. From germline, CDR1 is MNHEY and CDR2 SVGAGI.

This chain joins TRBV28 and TRBJ2-1, with D possibly matching TRBD2 (5 bases). V lost 7 bases and J 0 bases, leaving 10 bases between the germline ends. CDR3 length: 14 residues. Germline V lookup: CDR1 MDHEN, CDR2 SYDVKM. The CDR3: CASIPGNSYNEQFF. CDR3 bases: TGTGCCAGCATTCCCGGGAACTCCTACAATGAGCAGTTCTTC. The full variable domain, rest sourced from reference TRBV28 and TRBJ2-1, is DVKVTQSSRYLVKRTGEKVFLECVQDMDHENMFWYRQDPGLGLRLIYFSYDVKMKEKGDIPEGYSVSREKKERFSLILESASTNQTSMYLCASIPGNSYNEQFFGPGTRLTVL.

This clone was seen a few times. The CDR3 region has the DNA TGTGCCACCAGGGTGGACAGGAGCGAATACAATGAGCAGTTCTTC. Protein product: CATRVDRSEYNEQFF. The V and J genes are TRBV15 and TRBJ2-1; 7 bases match TRBD1. The CDR3 consists of 15 residues. Germline V lookup: CDR1 LNHNV, CDR2 YYDKDF (reference sequence). With 6 bases clipped from V and 4 bases from J, the junction kept 9 bases outside the gene matches.

The chain carries TRBV13 and TRBJ2-7, with 7 bases lining up with TRBD1. This CDR3 has 14 amino acids. With V trimmed by 5 bases and J by 3 bases, 7 bases remained unmatched. CDR1 and CDR2 from the germline V gene are PRHDT and FYEKMQ (reference sequence). The CDR3 sequence is CASSSRQGDYEQYF. The CDR3 coding sequence is TGTGCCAGCAGCAGCAGACAGGGAGACTACGAGCAGTACTTC.

The rearrangement joins TRBV28 to TRBJ2-7; weak D call: TRBD2 (6 bases). Looked up from germline, CDR1 is MDHEN and CDR2 is SYDVKM. The CDR3 sequence is 14 residues long. V was clipped by 3 bases and J by 3 bases, with 12 bases between them. This CDR3 is CASSLAGLDYEQYF. The CDR3, as DNA: TGTGCCAGCAGTTTGGCGGGACTCGACTACGAGCAGTACTTC.

The rearrangement joins TRBV7-9 to TRBJ1-3; TRBD1 might be the D (5 bases). The CDR3 extends over 14 amino acids. V gave up 4 bases and J gave up 6 bases, with 13 bases separating them. Germline V gene lookup returns CDR1 SEHNR and CDR2 FQNEAQ (reference sequence). CDR3 coding DNA: TGTGCCAGCAGCTCCAGGGTCGACGCAAACACCATATATTTT. Amino acids: CASSSRVDANTIYF. The whole variable domain, remainder taken from reference TRBV7-9 and TRBJ1-3, is DTGVSQNPRHKITKRGQNVTFRCDPISEHNRLYWYRQTLGQGPEFLTYFQNEAQLEKSRLLSDRFSAERPKGSFSTLEIQRTEQGDSAMYLCASSSRVDANTIYFGEGSWLTVV.

The chain combines TRBV5-1 with TRBJ1-2; 8 bases align to TRBD1. The length of the CDR3 is 16 residues. V lost 5 bases and J lost 0; bases outside the gene matches: 9. Germline CDR1 SGHRS, CDR2 YFSETQ. CDR3 amino acids: CASRATGVGANYGYTF. In nucleotides, the CDR3 is TGCGCCAGCAGAGCGACAGGGGTGGGAGCTAACTATGGCTACACCTTC.

The chain employs TRBV4-1 and TRBJ1-5; D uncertain. V shed 0 bases and J shed 0 bases, with 3 bases lying between them. The CDR3 length is 14 residues. Germline V gene lookup returns CDR1 MGHRA and CDR2 YSYEKL. The chain's CDR3 is CASSQEYSNQPQHF. CDR3 bases: TGCGCCAGCAGCCAAGAGTATAGCAATCAGCCCCAGCATTTT.

The rearrangement uses TRBV28 and TRBJ2-7, with 8 bases that match TRBD2. The ends lost 8 bases at V and 3 bases at J; junction bases unmatched: 6. This CDR3 is 13 amino acids long. Germline lookup yields CDR1 MDHEN and CDR2 SYDVKM. The CDR3 is CASCGRLSYEQYF. The CDR3 nucleotides are TGTGCCAGCTGCGGGAGGTTGAGCTACGAGCAGTACTTC.

The chain combines TRBV28 with TRBJ1-1, with a possible D match to TRBD1 (5 bases). Trimming shortened V by 3 bases and J by 5 bases, and 13 bases separated the two germline ends. This CDR3 has 14 residues. Germline-derived CDR1 and CDR2 are MDHEN and SYDVKM. This CDR3 reads CASSFDPGGTEAFF. CDR3 nucleotides: TGTGCCAGCAGTTTTGATCCGGGGGGGACTGAAGCTTTCTTT.

The rearrangement uses TRBV10-2 and TRBJ1-5; D is unresolved. Between the trimmed V and J ends, which lost 7 bases and 5 bases, there was a span of 9 bases. The CDR3 is 12 amino acids. CDR1 and CDR2 from the germline V gene are WSHSY and SAAADI. The CDR3 sequence is CASMHGDQPQHF. CDR3 DNA sequence: TGCGCCAGCATGCACGGTGATCAGCCCCAGCATTTT.

This clone was counted a few times. The V gene is TRBV28, the J gene TRBJ1-1; 7 bases agree with TRBD1. V lost 6 bases to trimming and J lost 4 bases; unmatched junction nucleotides: 17. There are 17 residues in the CDR3. Looked up from germline, CDR1 is MDHEN and CDR2 is SYDVKM. The CDR3 nucleotides are TGTGCCAGCAGCCGGGGAAGACAGGGAAGGGGGAGCACTGAAGCTTTCTTT. It codes for CASSRGRQGRGSTEAFF.

The chain employs TRBV3-1 (or the pseudogene TRBV3-2) and TRBJ2-2; TRBD1 matches at 7 bases. CDR1 and CDR2 from the germline V gene are LGHDT and YNNKEL (reference sequence). After removal of 6 bases from V and 5 bases from J, the junction contained 9 bases not matched to a gene. CDR3 length equals 15 residues. The CDR3 nucleotides are TGTGCCAGCAGATTTACGGGACAGAGGACCGGGGAGCTGTTTTTT. This sequence encodes CASRFTGQRTGELFF.

This clone was recorded only once. This chain uses TRBV30 with TRBJ2-3, with TRBD2 identical over 16 bases. Losses at the gene ends were 4 bases for V and 3 bases for J; bases not matched to a gene: 13. CDR1 and CDR2 (germline): GTSNPN, SVGIG (reference sequence). This CDR3 is built from 19 residues. CDR3 coding DNA: TGTGCCTGGATTAGGGGGACTAGCGGGAGGGCCTATCGGACAGATACGCAGTATTTT. It translates to CAWIRGTSGRAYRTDTQYF.

V and J are TRBV27 and TRBJ2-5, with D possibly TRBD1 on 8 matching bases. Germline CDR1 is MNHEY and CDR2 is SMNVEV (reference sequence). V gave up 0 bases and J gave up 6 bases, with 20 bases separating them. CDR3 size: 17 residues. CDR3 in amino acids: CASSLSMGGTGEQTQYF. CDR3 sequence (DNA): TGTGCCAGCAGTTTATCGATGGGAGGGACAGGAGAACAGACCCAGTACTTC.

V and J are TRBV28 and TRBJ1-5, with 7 nucleotides matching TRBD1. Trimming removed 3 bases from V and 5 bases from J; junction bases left unmatched: 4. Germline CDR1 reads MDHEN; CDR2 reads SYDVKM. The CDR3 is 14 residues long. CDR3 loop: CASSFRGPYQPQHF. CDR3 coding DNA: TGTGCCAGCAGTTTTAGGGGGCCCTATCAGCCCCAGCATTTT.

The V call is TRBV7-2, the J call TRBJ2-3, with 8 nucleotides matching TRBD1. This CDR3 has 15 residues. V lost 1 base, J lost 0 bases, and 0 bases stayed unmatched. The germline CDR1 and CDR2 sequences are SGHTA and FQGNSA. The CDR3 loop is CASSLGQGSTDTQYF. CDR3 bases: TGTGCCAGCAGCTTAGGACAGGGGAGCACAGATACGCAGTATTTT.

This clone appeared a few times. The chain joins TRBV10-2 to TRBJ1-1, with 8 nucleotides matching TRBD1. The germline gives CDR1 WSHSY, CDR2 SAAADI. The CDR3 consists of 15 residues. The V and J ends lost 4 bases and 0 bases, in that order; junction bases with no gene match: 4. The CDR3 reads CASSARQGMNTEAFF. CDR3 nucleotides: TGCGCCAGCAGTGCGAGACAGGGGATGAACACTGAAGCTTTCTTT.

This clone has a single count. The CDR3 bases are TGTGCCAGCAGCCCCAACTTCTACGAGCAGTACTTC. Translated: CASSPNFYEQYF. The chain has TRBV3-1 (or the pseudogene TRBV3-2) and TRBJ2-7; no definite D call. The ends were cut back, 4 bases at V and 3 bases at J, with 7 bases in the middle. The CDR3 extends over 12 amino acids. The V gene's germline CDR1 is LGHDT and CDR2 YNNKEL (reference sequence).

For this clone: The junction and the germline gene differ at one end; a read error may be behind it. The chain combines TRBV20-1 with TRBJ2-1, with D maybe TRBD2 (5 bases). In germline, CDR1 is DFQATT, CDR2 SNEGSKA (reference sequence). CDR3 length: 11 amino acids. The DNA of the CDR3 is TGCAGTGCTAGACGGGAATTAGCGCCGATCTTC. It is translated as CSARRELAPIF.

The chain joins TRBV18 to TRBJ2-6; perhaps TRBD1 as D (5 bases). The CDR3 runs to 15 residues. The V gene lost 5 bases and the J gene lost 0 bases, with 8 bases spanning the gap. The V gene's germline CDR1 is KGHSH and CDR2 LQKENI. CDR3 DNA: TGTGCCAGCTCATCGACAGCCTCTGGGGCCAACGTCCTGACTTTC. Translating it yields CASSSTASGANVLTF.

This clone was seen only once. The chain employs TRBV28 and TRBJ2-1; 7 nucleotides agree with TRBD1. CDR3 length: 15 amino acids. The ends lost 6 bases at V and 5 bases at J; junction bases unmatched: 10. Germline values: CDR1 MDHEN, CDR2 SYDVKM. The CDR3, as DNA: TGTGCCAGCAGACCCAGACAGGGCCTTAACAATGAGCAGTTCTTC. It translates to CASRPRQGLNNEQFF.

The V gene is TRBV7-8, the J gene TRBJ1-1; D perhaps matches TRBD1 (5 bases). This CDR3 contains 14 residues. V shed 5 bases and J shed 2 bases, with 12 bases lying between them. CDR1 and CDR2 (germline): SGHVS, FQNEAQ. CDR3 DNA: TGTGCCAGCAGCACTTGGGGGGTCAACACTGAAGCTTTCTTT. This sequence encodes CASSTWGVNTEAFF.

The count of this clone is one. The chain has TRBV24-1 and TRBJ1-5; a weak D match, TRBD1 (5 bases). There are 17 residues in the CDR3. Trimming left V 4 bases short and J 1 base short, with 16 bases between. Germline V gene lookup returns CDR1 KGHDR and CDR2 SFDVKD. Here the CDR3 reads CATSDQTATGSNQPQHF. Here the CDR3 DNA reads TGTGCCACCAGTGACCAGACAGCTACCGGGAGCAATCAGCCCCAGCATTTT.

The chain joins TRBV19 to TRBJ2-2, with 9 bases fitting TRBD2. The germline V gene has CDR1 LNHDA and CDR2 SQIVND (reference sequence). This CDR3 comprises 15 residues. V was clipped by 8 bases and J by 4 bases; unmatched bases: 8. The CDR3 region has the DNA TGTGCCAGTTCCTCCGGGACTAGCCCCACCGGGGAGCTGTTTTTT. Translated, it gives CASSSGTSPTGELFF.

The V call is TRBV5-1, the J call TRBJ2-3, with TRBD1 matching 7 bases. The CDR3 is 15 amino acids. Germline V gene data show CDR1 as SGHRS and CDR2 as YFSETQ. Trimming removed 7 bases from V and 2 bases from J; junction bases left unmatched: 10. CDR3 amino acids: CASGTGQRPTDTQYF. DNA of the CDR3: TGCGCCAGCGGCACGGGACAGAGACCCACAGATACGCAGTATTTT.

The gene calls are TRBV6-1 and TRBJ2-7, with 9 positions matching TRBD1. This CDR3 is built from 16 residues. CDR1 and CDR2 (germline): MNHNS, SASEGT. J gave up 3 bases and V 4 bases, and 10 bases lay outside the gene matches. The DNA for the CDR3 is TGTGCCAGCAGTGCCGCCGGGACAGGGTGGGTCTACGAGCAGTACTTC. Amino acids: CASSAAGTGWVYEQYF.

The V and J genes are TRBV27 and TRBJ2-7; 10 nucleotides match TRBD2. Germline loops: CDR1 MNHEY, CDR2 SMNVEV (reference sequence). The CDR3 is made up of 15 amino acids. The trim removed 5 bases at V and 2 bases at J, leaving 6 bases unmatched. The CDR3 coding sequence is TGTGCCAGCAGTCTTAATAGCGGGAGGCCCTACGAGCAGTACTTC. Its protein is CASSLNSGRPYEQYF.